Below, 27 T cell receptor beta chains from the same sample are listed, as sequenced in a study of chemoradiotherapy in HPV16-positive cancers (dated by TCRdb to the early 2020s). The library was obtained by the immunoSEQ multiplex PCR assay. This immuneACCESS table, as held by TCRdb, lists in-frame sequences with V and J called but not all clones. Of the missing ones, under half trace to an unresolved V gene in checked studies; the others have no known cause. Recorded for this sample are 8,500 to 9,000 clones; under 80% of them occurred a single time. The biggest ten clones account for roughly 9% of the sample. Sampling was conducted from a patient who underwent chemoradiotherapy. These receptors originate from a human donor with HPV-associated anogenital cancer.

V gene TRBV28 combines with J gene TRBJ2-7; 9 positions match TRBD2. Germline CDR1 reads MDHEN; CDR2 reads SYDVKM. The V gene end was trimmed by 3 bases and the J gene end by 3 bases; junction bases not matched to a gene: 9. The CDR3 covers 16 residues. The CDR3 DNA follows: TGTGCCAGCAGTTTTAACCTAGCGGGACTTAGCTACGAGCAGTACTTC. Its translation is CASSFNLAGLSYEQYF.

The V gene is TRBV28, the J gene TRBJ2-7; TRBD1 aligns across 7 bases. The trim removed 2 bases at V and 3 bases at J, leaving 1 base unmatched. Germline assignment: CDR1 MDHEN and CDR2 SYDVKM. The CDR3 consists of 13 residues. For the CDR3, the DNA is TGTGCCAGCAGTTTAGGGACAGACTACGAGCAGTACTTC. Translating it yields CASSLGTDYEQYF.

DNA for the CDR3: TGTGCCAGCAGCTTACGAGGGGTTCAAGAGACCCAGTACTTC. It translates to CASSLRGVQETQYF. The chain has TRBV7-3 and TRBJ2-5, with D perhaps assigned TRBD1 or TRBD2 (5 bases each). The CDR3 totals 14 residues. Deletions cut 2 bases from V and 2 bases from J, with 9 bases between. CDR1 SGHTA and CDR2 FQGTGA come from the germline V gene.

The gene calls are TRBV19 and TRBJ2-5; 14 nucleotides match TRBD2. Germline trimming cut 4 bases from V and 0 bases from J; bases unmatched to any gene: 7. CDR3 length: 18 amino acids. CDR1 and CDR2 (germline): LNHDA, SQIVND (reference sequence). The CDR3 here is CASSKTGTSGRYQETQYF. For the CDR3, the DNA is TGTGCCAGTAGTAAAACCGGGACTAGCGGGAGATACCAAGAGACCCAGTACTTC. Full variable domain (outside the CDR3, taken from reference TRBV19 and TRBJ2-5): DGGITQSPKYLFRKEGQNVTLSCEQNLNHDAMYWYRQDPGQGLRLIYYSQIVNDFQKGDIAEGYSVSREKKESFPLTVTSAQKNPTAFYLCASSKTGTSGRYQETQYFGPGTRLLVL.

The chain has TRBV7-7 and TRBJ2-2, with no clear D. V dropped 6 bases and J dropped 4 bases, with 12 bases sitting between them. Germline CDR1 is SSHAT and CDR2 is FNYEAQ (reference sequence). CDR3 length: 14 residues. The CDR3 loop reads CASRPQLGTGELFF. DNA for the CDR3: TGTGCCAGCAGACCCCAACTTGGCACCGGGGAGCTGTTTTTT.

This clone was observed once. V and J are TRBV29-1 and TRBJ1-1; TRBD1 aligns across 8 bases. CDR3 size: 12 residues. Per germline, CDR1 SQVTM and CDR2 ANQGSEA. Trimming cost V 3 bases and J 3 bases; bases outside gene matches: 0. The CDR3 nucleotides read TGCAGCGTTGACAGGGGGCACACTGAAGCTTTCTTT. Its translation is CSVDRGHTEAFF.

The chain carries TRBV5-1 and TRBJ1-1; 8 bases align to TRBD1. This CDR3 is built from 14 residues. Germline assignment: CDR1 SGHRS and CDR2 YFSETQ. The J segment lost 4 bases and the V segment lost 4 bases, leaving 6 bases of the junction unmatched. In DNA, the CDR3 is TGCGCCAGCAGCAATGGACAGGGAGGCACTGAAGCTTTCTTT. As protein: CASSNGQGGTEAFF.

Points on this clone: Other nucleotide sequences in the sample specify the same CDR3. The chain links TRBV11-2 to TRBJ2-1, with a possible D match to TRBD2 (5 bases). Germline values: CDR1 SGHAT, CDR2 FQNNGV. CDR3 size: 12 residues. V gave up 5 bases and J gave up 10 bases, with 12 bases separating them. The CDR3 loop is CASSPRTGEQFF. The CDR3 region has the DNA TGTGCCAGCAGCCCCCGGACTGGGGAGCAGTTCTTC.

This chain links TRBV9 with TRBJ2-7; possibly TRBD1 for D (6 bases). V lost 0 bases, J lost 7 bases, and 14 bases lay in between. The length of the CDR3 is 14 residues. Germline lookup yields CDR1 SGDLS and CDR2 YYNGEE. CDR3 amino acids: CASSVGNRVGEQYF. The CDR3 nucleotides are TGTGCCAGCAGCGTAGGGAACAGGGTAGGAGAGCAGTACTTC.

The CDR3 protein is CATSRDGISAYEQFF. The CDR3 DNA is TGTGCCACCAGCAGAGATGGGATTAGCGCTTATGAGCAGTTCTTC. This chain joins TRBV15 and TRBJ2-1, with TRBD2 as a possible D gene (5 bases). Trimming removed 0 bases at V and 8 bases at J, with 14 bases between. The CDR3 contains 15 residues. The germline gives CDR1 LNHNV, CDR2 YYDKDF (reference sequence).

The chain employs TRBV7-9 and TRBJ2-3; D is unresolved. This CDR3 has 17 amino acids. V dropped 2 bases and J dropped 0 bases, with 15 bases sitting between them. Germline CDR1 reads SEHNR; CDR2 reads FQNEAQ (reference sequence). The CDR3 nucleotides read TGTGCCAGCAGCTTATGGGGATCAACTGGGAGCACAGATACGCAGTATTTT. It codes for CASSLWGSTGSTDTQYF.

This CDR3 is CASSGTSGTLNEQFF. CDR3 nucleotide sequence: TGCGCCAGCAGTGGGACTAGCGGGACCCTTAATGAGCAGTTCTTC. This sequence joins TRBV10-2 and TRBJ2-1; TRBD2 matches 12 bases. Germline lookup yields CDR1 WSHSY and CDR2 SAAADI. This CDR3 has 15 residues. The V and J ends lost 4 bases and 7 bases, in that order; junction bases with no gene match: 5.

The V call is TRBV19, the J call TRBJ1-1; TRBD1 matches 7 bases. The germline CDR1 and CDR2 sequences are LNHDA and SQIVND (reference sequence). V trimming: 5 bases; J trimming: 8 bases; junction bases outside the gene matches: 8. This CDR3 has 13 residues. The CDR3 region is CASSGPTGYEAFF. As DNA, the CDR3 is TGTGCCAGTAGTGGACCGACAGGGTACGAAGCTTTCTTT.

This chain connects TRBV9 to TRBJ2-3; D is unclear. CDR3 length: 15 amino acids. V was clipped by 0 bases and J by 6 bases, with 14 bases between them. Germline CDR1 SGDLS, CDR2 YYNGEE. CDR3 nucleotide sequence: TGTGCCAGCAGCGTAGGGGTACCGCAAAGGGATACGCAGTATTTT. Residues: CASSVGVPQRDTQYF. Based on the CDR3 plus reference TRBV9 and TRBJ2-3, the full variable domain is DSGVTQTPKHLITATGQRVTLRCSPRSGDLSVYWYQQSLDQGLQFLIQYYNGEERAKGNILERFSAQQFPDLHSELNLSSLELGDSALYFCASSVGVPQRDTQYFGPGTRLTVL.

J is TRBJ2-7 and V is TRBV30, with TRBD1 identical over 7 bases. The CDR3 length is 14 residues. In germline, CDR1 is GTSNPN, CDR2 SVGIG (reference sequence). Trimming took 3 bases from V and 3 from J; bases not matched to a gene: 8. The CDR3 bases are TGTGCCTGGAGGATGACAGGGTTTAACTACGAGCAGTACTTC. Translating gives CAWRMTGFNYEQYF.

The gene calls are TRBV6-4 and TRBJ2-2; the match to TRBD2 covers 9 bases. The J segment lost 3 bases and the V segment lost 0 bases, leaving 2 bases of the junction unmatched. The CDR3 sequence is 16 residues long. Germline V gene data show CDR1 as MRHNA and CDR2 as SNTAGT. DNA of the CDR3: TGTGCCAGCAGTGACTCGCGGGAGGGCGACACCGGGGAGCTGTTTTTT. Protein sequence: CASSDSREGDTGELFF.

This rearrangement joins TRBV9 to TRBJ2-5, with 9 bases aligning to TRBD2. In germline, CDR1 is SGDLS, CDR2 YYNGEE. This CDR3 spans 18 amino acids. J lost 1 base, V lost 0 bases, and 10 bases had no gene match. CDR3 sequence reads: CASSVAIGLAGTQETQYF. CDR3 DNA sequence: TGTGCCAGCAGCGTAGCTATCGGGCTAGCGGGAACCCAAGAGACCCAGTACTTC.

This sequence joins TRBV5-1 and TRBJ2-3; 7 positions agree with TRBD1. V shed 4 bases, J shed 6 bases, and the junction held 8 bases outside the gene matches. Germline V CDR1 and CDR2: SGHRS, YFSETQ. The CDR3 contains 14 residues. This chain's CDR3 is CASSPGQPRDTQYF. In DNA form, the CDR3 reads TGCGCCAGCAGCCCGGGACAGCCCCGGGATACGCAGTATTTT.

This chain's CDR3 is CASRQDRGIAGANVLTF. The DNA of the CDR3 is TGTGCCAGCAGACAAGACAGGGGAATAGCTGGGGCCAACGTCCTGACTTTC. V is TRBV27 and J is TRBJ2-6; TRBD1 matches 8 bases. This CDR3 has 17 amino acids. CDR1 and CDR2 from the germline V gene are MNHEY and SMNVEV (reference sequence). Trimming took 6 bases from V and 2 from J; bases not matched to a gene: 9.

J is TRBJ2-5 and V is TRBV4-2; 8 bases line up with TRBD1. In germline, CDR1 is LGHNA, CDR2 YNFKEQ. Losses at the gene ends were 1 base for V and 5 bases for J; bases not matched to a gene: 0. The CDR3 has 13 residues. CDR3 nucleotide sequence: TGTGCCAGCAGCCAAGGACAGGGGGAGACCCAGTACTTC. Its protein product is CASSQGQGETQYF.

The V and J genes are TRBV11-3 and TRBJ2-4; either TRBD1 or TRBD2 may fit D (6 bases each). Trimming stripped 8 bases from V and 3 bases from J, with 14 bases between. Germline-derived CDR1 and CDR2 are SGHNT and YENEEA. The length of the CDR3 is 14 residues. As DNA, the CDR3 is TGTGCCAGCGCCGAGGGGGGCGACAAAAACATTCAGTACTTC. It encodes CASAEGGDKNIQYF.

The CDR3 here is CASSQDGGGGFDTEAFF. The CDR3 DNA reads as TGTGCCAGCAGCCAAGACGGGGGTGGAGGGTTTGACACTGAAGCTTTCTTT. The chain recombines TRBV7-2 with TRBJ1-1; maybe TRBD1 (5 bases). CDR3 length equals 17 residues. CDR1 and CDR2 (germline): SGHTA, FQGNSA. V was shortened by 5 bases and J by 3 bases, with 22 bases between the two germline ends. The full variable domain, its missing parts supplied by reference TRBV7-2 and TRBJ1-1, is GAGVSQSPSNKVTEKGKDVELRCDPISGHTALYWYRQSLGQGLEFLIYFQGNSAPDKSGLPSDRFSAERTGGSVSTLTIQRTQQEDSAVYLCASSQDGGGGFDTEAFFGQGTRLTVV.

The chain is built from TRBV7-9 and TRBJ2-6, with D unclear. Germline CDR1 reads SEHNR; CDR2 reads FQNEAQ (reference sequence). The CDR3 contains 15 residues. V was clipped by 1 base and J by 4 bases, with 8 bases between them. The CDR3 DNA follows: TGTGCCAGCAGCTTAGTGTCGGGCGGGGCCAACGTCCTGACTTTC. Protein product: CASSLVSGGANVLTF.

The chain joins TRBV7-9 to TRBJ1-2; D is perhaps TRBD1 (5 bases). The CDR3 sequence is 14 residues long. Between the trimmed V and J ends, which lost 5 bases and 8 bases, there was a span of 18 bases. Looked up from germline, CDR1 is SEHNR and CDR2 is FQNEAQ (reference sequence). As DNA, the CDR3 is TGTGCCAGCAGCACCCCCGGGGGATTTTGGGGCTACACCTTC. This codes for CASSTPGGFWGYTF.

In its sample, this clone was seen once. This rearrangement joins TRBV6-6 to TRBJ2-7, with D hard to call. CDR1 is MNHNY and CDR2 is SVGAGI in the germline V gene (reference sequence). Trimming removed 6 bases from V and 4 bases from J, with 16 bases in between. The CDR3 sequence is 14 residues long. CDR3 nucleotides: TGTGCCAGCAGACCCCTTGGCTCGGATTACGAGCAGTACTTC. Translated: CASRPLGSDYEQYF.

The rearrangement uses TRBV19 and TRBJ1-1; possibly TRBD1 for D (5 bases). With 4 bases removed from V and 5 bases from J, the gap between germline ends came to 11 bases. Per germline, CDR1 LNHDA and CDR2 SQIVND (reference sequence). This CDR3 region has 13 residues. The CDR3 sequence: CASSKSGKTEAFF. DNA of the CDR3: TGTGCCAGTAGTAAGTCAGGGAAGACTGAAGCTTTCTTT.

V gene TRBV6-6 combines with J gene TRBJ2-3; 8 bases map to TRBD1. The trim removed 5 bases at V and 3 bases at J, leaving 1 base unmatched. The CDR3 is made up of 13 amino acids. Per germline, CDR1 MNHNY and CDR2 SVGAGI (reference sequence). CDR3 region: CASSGQGTDTQYF. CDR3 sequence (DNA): TGTGCCAGCAGTGGACAGGGTACAGATACGCAGTATTTT.